The 24 T cell receptor beta chains below were found in one sample sequenced in a study of siplizumab effects on memory and regulatory T cells. Produced via immunoSEQ multiplex PCR; TCRdb's table is partial and in-frame only. Counted here are 100,000 to 120,000 clones, 90% to 95% occurring once; the ten biggest clones make up 0.32%. Sample: CD4+ T cells sorted from blood. The receptor set was obtained from a human donor in good health.

J is TRBJ2-7 and V is TRBV15; 8 nucleotides align to TRBD1. The germline V gene has CDR1 LNHNV and CDR2 YYDKDF (reference sequence). The CDR3 has 15 amino acids. With V trimmed by 3 bases and J by 2 bases, 6 bases remained unmatched. CDR3 sequence (DNA): TGTGCCACCAGCAGGGACAGGGTTGGGCCCTACGAGCAGTACTTC. This encodes CATSRDRVGPYEQYF. Looking up the rest from reference TRBV15 and TRBJ2-7 gives the full variable domain: DAMVIQNPRYQVTQFGKPVTLSCSQTLNHNVMYWYQQKSSQAPKLLFHYYDKDFNNEADTPDNFQSRRPNTSFCFLDIRSPGLGDTAMYLCATSRDRVGPYEQYFGPGTRLTVT.

The chain combines TRBV19 with TRBJ2-2; D remains unclear. Trimming removed 6 bases from V and 4 bases from J, with 3 bases in between. The CDR3 totals 11 residues. Germline V gene lookup returns CDR1 LNHDA and CDR2 SQIVND (reference sequence). Written as DNA, the CDR3 is TGTGCCAGTAGACTCACCGGGGAGCTGTTTTTT. Its protein product is CASRLTGELFF.

This rearrangement joins TRBV6-6 to TRBJ1-5, with D unclear. CDR1 is MNHNY and CDR2 is SVGAGI in the germline V gene (reference sequence). Trimming took 0 bases from V and 5 from J, leaving 11 bases between them. There are 15 residues in the CDR3. The CDR3 protein is CASSYSRVGYQPQHF. The CDR3, as DNA: TGTGCCAGCAGTTACTCTCGGGTTGGCTATCAGCCCCAGCATTTT.

V gene TRBV25-1 combines with J gene TRBJ2-5; D possibly corresponds to TRBD2 (6 bases). Trimming took off 7 bases at V and 5 bases at J, with 14 bases between the two ends. There are 13 residues in the CDR3. Per germline, CDR1 MGHDK and CDR2 SYGVNS. The CDR3 loop is CASKENSGETQYF. CDR3 nucleotide sequence: TGTGCCAGCAAGGAGAACAGCGGGGAGACCCAGTACTTC.

The chain joins TRBV11-3 to TRBJ2-7; no firm D call. Trimming took 4 bases from V and 2 from J, leaving 6 bases between them. Germline V gives CDR1 SGHNT, CDR2 YENEEA. The CDR3 spans 12 residues. CDR3 nucleotide sequence: TGTGCCAGCAGCTCCCAAACCTACGAGCAGTACTTC. It encodes CASSSQTYEQYF.

V gene TRBV19 combines with J gene TRBJ2-2; 15 bases are a match to TRBD2. The CDR3 is 19 amino acids. Germline loops: CDR1 LNHDA, CDR2 SQIVND (reference sequence). J was trimmed by 0 bases and V by 3 bases; bases with no gene match: 5. CDR3 loop: CASSILGLAGGSNTGELFF. The CDR3 DNA reads as TGTGCCAGTAGTATCTTGGGACTAGCGGGGGGTTCGAACACCGGGGAGCTGTTTTTT. The entire variable domain, with the rest obtained from reference TRBV19 and TRBJ2-2, is as follows: DGGITQSPKYLFRKEGQNVTLSCEQNLNHDAMYWYRQDPGQGLRLIYYSQIVNDFQKGDIAEGYSVSREKKESFPLTVTSAQKNPTAFYLCASSILGLAGGSNTGELFFGEGSRLTVL.

The V gene is TRBV11-1, the J gene TRBJ2-5, with unresolved D. This CDR3 is built from 15 residues. Trimming left V 1 base short and J 0 bases short, with 9 bases between. Germline values: CDR1 SGHAT, CDR2 FQDESV (reference sequence). The CDR3 DNA is TGTGCCAGCAGCTTAGAAGGATTGTACCAAGAGACCCAGTACTTC. Its translation: CASSLEGLYQETQYF.

The J gene is TRBJ2-5, the V gene TRBV6-6; TRBD1 matches at 10 bases. Near its end, the DNA agrees better with TRBJ2-7, so the J call may be wrong. The CDR3 spans 14 residues. Germline V gene data show CDR1 as MNHNY and CDR2 as SVGAGI (reference sequence). The CDR3 here is CASRAGTGAYEQYF. In DNA, the CDR3 is TGTGCCAGCAGAGCCGGGACAGGGGCCTACGAGCAGTACTTC.

The V and J genes are TRBV18 and TRBJ1-1; 8 nucleotides line up with TRBD1. The germline V gene has CDR1 KGHSH and CDR2 LQKENI. Germline trimming cut 6 bases from V and 4 bases from J; bases unmatched to any gene: 4. CDR3 length: 13 amino acids. Here the CDR3 reads CASSHDRGTEAFF. CDR3 DNA sequence: TGTGCCAGCTCCCATGACAGGGGCACTGAAGCTTTCTTT.

This chain connects TRBV19 to TRBJ2-7, with a tentative D call TRBD1 (6 bases). This CDR3 is 13 amino acids long. V lost 4 bases and J 1 base, leaving 8 bases between the germline ends. CDR1 is LNHDA, CDR2 SQIVND, per germline (reference sequence). The CDR3 region has the DNA TGTGCCAGTAGTAGAGGACAGTCCTACGAGCAGTACTTC. It encodes CASSRGQSYEQYF.

The V and J genes are TRBV29-1 and TRBJ2-3, with D tentatively TRBD1 or TRBD2 (5 bases each). CDR3 size: 14 residues. From germline, CDR1 is SQVTM and CDR2 ANQGSEA. V lost 7 bases, J lost 5 bases, and 19 bases lay in between. In nucleotides, the CDR3 is TGCAGCGCCGAGGACAACTCACGGGGAGATACGCAGTATTTT. Protein product: CSAEDNSRGDTQYF.

The chain has TRBV18 and TRBJ2-3, with 11 bases identical to TRBD2. CDR1 is KGHSH, CDR2 LQKENI, per germline. V was pared by 0 bases and J by 1 base, with 0 bases of the junction left unmatched. CDR3 length: 16 residues. CDR3 DNA sequence: TGTGCCAGCTCACCACCGACTAGCGGGGGCACAGATACGCAGTATTTT. Its protein is CASSPPTSGGTDTQYF.

The chain joins TRBV27 to TRBJ1-5, with TRBD1 identical over 8 bases. Losses at the gene ends were 5 bases for V and 4 bases for J; bases not matched to a gene: 7. Germline CDR1 MNHEY, CDR2 SMNVEV (reference sequence). The CDR3 is 15 amino acids. The CDR3 bases are TGTGCCAGCAGTCTCGGGACAGGCACGAATCAGCCCCAGCATTTT. Translation: CASSLGTGTNQPQHF.

This clone was seen once. The CDR3 loop is CASSKAQRQGEQFF. The DNA of the CDR3 is TGTGCCAGCAGCAAGGCCCAGAGGCAGGGGGAGCAGTTCTTC. This sequence joins TRBV5-6 and TRBJ2-1, with D maybe TRBD1 (6 bases). V was pared by 4 bases and J by 10 bases, with 18 bases between. Germline V gene sequence: CDR1 SGHDT, CDR2 YYEEEE. The CDR3 is 14 residues long. Full variable domain (outside the CDR3, taken from reference TRBV5-6 and TRBJ2-1): DAGVTQSPTHLIKTRGQQVTLRCSPKSGHDTVSWYQQALGQGPQFIFQYYEEEERQRGNFPDRFSGHQFPNYSSELNVNALLLGDSALYLCASSKAQRQGEQFFGPGTRLTVL.

The table lists this clone with a few counts. J is TRBJ1-2 and V is TRBV14; 10 bases are shared with TRBD1. This CDR3 is 16 amino acids long. V lost 2 bases, J lost 4 bases, and 7 bases stayed unmatched. CDR1 is SGHDN and CDR2 is FVKESK in the germline V gene. CDR3 sequence (DNA): TGTGCCAGCAGCCAACAGACAGGGACAGGGGCCTATGGCTACACCTTC. The encoded protein is CASSQQTGTGAYGYTF.

The J gene is TRBJ2-5, the V gene TRBV29-1; 9 bases fit TRBD1. The J call is doubtful: the DNA matches TRBJ2-7 better. The CDR3 extends over 11 amino acids. Germline CDR1 and CDR2: SQVTM and ANQGSEA. The CDR3 coding sequence is TGCAGCCCAACAGGGGGCGACGAGCAGTACTTC. Translation gives CSPTGGDEQYF.

This chain links TRBV10-3 with TRBJ2-7, with D tentatively TRBD2 (5 bases). Germline V gives CDR1 ENHRY, CDR2 SYGVKD. V lost 2 bases, J lost 1 base, and 12 bases lay in between. This CDR3 has 15 amino acids. The CDR3 region has the DNA TGTGCCATCAGTGAGCCTCGGACTGCATCCTACGAGCAGTACTTC. The encoded protein is CAISEPRTASYEQYF.

The chain has TRBV21-1 and TRBJ1-1. TRBV21-1 represents a pseudogene. CDR3 length equals 16 residues. The CDR3 DNA sequence: TGTGCCAGCAGCAAAGCGCTTTGGGGGGGAGACACTGAAGCTTTCTTT. Translating it yields CASSKALWGGDTEAFF.

The chain links TRBV19 to TRBJ1-2, with D unresolved. CDR3 length: 15 residues. Germline lookup yields CDR1 LNHDA and CDR2 SQIVND (reference sequence). V lost 6 bases, J lost 4 bases, and 18 bases lay in between. The CDR3 protein is CASSPSRVGIYGYTF. For the CDR3, the DNA is TGTGCCAGTAGCCCATCCCGGGTAGGGATCTATGGCTACACCTTC.

The gene calls are TRBV19 and TRBJ1-2; 8 bases agree with TRBD1. CDR3 length equals 13 residues. J was trimmed by 5 bases and V by 6 bases; bases with no gene match: 5. Germline V gives CDR1 LNHDA, CDR2 SQIVND (reference sequence). CDR3 DNA: TGTGCCAGTAGGAGACAGGGGCCGTATGGCTACACCTTC. As protein: CASRRQGPYGYTF.

The count of this clone is one. The DNA for the CDR3 is TGTGCCAGCAGCCCAAGCGCCGGGAGCTATGGCTACACCTTC. It specifies CASSPSAGSYGYTF. J is TRBJ1-2 and V is TRBV7-6, with no clear D. Germline CDR1 is SGHVS and CDR2 is FNYEAQ. The CDR3 is 14 residues long. Between the trimmed V and J ends, which lost 5 bases and 4 bases, there was a span of 14 bases.

This clone was seen once. This sequence joins TRBV6-1 and TRBJ2-1, with D tentatively TRBD1 (5 bases). The CDR3 is 15 residues long. The V gene's germline CDR1 is MNHNS and CDR2 SASEGT. The V gene lost 4 bases and the J gene lost 0 bases, with 10 bases spanning the gap. CDR3: CASSVRQSSYNEQFF. CDR3 DNA: TGTGCCAGCAGTGTAAGACAGAGCTCCTACAATGAGCAGTTCTTC.

The CDR3: CASSQERGNSPLHF. The DNA of the CDR3 is TGCGCCAGCAGCCAAGAAAGGGGGAATTCACCCCTCCACTTT. V usage is TRBV4-1 and J usage is TRBJ1-6, with a weak D call TRBD1 (6 bases). V was pared by 0 bases and J by 7 bases, with 7 bases between. Germline values: CDR1 MGHRA, CDR2 YSYEKL. CDR3 size: 14 residues.

This clone was detected once. CDR3 sequence: CASSPGLDFTDTQYF. The CDR3 coding sequence is TGTGCCAGCAGCCCGGGACTAGATTTCACAGATACGCAGTATTTT. The chain employs TRBV9 and TRBJ2-3; 8 bases align to TRBD2. Germline loops: CDR1 SGDLS, CDR2 YYNGEE. After removal of 4 bases from V and 2 bases from J, the junction contained 6 bases not matched to a gene. The CDR3 spans 15 residues.